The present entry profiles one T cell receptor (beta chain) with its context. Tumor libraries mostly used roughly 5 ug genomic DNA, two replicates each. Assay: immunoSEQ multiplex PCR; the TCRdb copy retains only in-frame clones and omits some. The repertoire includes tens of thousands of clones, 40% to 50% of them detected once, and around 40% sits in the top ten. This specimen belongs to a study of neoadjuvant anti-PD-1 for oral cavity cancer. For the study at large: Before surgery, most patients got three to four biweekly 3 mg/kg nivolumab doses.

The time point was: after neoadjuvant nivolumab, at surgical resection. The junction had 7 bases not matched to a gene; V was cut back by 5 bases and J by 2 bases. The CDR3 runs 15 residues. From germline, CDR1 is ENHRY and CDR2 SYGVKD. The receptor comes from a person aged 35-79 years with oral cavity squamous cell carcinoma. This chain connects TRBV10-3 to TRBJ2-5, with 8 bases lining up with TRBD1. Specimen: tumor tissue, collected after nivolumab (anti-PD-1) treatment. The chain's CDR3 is CAISTGTGDQETQYF. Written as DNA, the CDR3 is TGTGCCATCAGTACCGGGACAGGAGATCAAGAGACCCAGTACTTC.